These T cell receptor beta chains were read from a single sample in a study of response to subunit inactivated influenza vaccine. MiXCR, applied by TCRdb to the RT-PCR reads, yields one record per CDR3 protein. The sample has about 780,000 distinct CDR3 sequences; roughly 20% are singletons. Specimen: PBMCs from blood, collected around 5 days after vaccination. These receptors were obtained from a man in his forties or fifties who received an inactivated influenza vaccine. The CDR3 runs from the conserved cysteine through the conserved F or W. Fields, in order: J gene, clone size, D gene, V gene, CDR3 DNA, CDR3 protein. The D gene is left open where the match is weak. Where a row states a size, it is once, few, many or the class of an expanded clone; other rows omit it.

j_call: TRBJ1-3
clone_size: few
d_call: TRBD1
v_call: TRBV6-1
cdr3_nt: TGTGCCAGCAGCCAGGACAGGCCCCCCTCTGGAAACACCATATATTTT
cdr3_aa: CASSQDRPPSGNTIYF

j_call: TRBJ2-7
clone_size: few
d_call: .
v_call: TRBV6-2/TRBV6-3
cdr3_nt: TGTGCCAGCAGTTCTCAGCACTTC
cdr3_aa: CASSSQHF

j_call: TRBJ2-1
clone_size: .
d_call: .
v_call: TRBV11-1
cdr3_nt: TGTGCCAGCAGCTTTTCTTTAACCCAGGGTCGGACCTACAATGAGCAGTTCTTC
cdr3_aa: CASSFSLTQGRTYNEQFF

j_call: TRBJ1-6
clone_size: few
d_call: .
v_call: TRBV12-3/TRBV12-4
cdr3_nt: TGTGCCAGCAGTTTGGGGGTCGAGAATTCACCCCTCCACTTT
cdr3_aa: CASSLGVENSPLHF

j_call: TRBJ2-5
clone_size: .
d_call: TRBD1
v_call: TRBV12-3/TRBV12-4
cdr3_nt: TGTGCCAGCAGTTTAACGGGTTGGGACAGGGAGGAGACCCAGTACTTC
cdr3_aa: CASSLTGWDREETQYF

j_call: TRBJ2-3
clone_size: .
d_call: .
v_call: TRBV7-9
cdr3_nt: TGTGCCAGCAGCCCCTACTGGATTCGCACAGATACGCAGTATTTT
cdr3_aa: CASSPYWIRTDTQYF

j_call: TRBJ2-1
clone_size: .
d_call: TRBD1
v_call: TRBV9
cdr3_nt: TGTGCCAGCAGCGTAGGAGTACACCCGACAGGGTCCTACAATGAGCAGTTCTTC
cdr3_aa: CASSVGVHPTGSYNEQFF

j_call: TRBJ2-1
clone_size: .
d_call: TRBD2
v_call: TRBV28
cdr3_nt: TGTGCCAGCATGCTTAGGGGAGGGCCGCTAAATGAGCAGTTCTTC
cdr3_aa: CASMLRGGPLNEQFF

j_call: TRBJ2-7
clone_size: few
d_call: TRBD1
v_call: TRBV12-3/TRBV12-4
cdr3_nt: TGTGCCAGCAGTAAGACAGGGTCGAGGAACGAGCAGTACTTC
cdr3_aa: CASSKTGSRNEQYF

j_call: TRBJ2-1
clone_size: .
d_call: TRBD2
v_call: TRBV9
cdr3_nt: TGTGCCAGCAGCGTAGGGAAGTCTAGCGGATACAATGAGCAGTTCTTC
cdr3_aa: CASSVGKSSGYNEQFF

j_call: TRBJ2-3
clone_size: few
d_call: .
v_call: TRBV12-3/TRBV12-4
cdr3_nt: TGTGCCAGCAGCCCAGGGGCAAGTTCTAGCACAGATACGCAGTATTTT
cdr3_aa: CASSPGASSSTDTQYF

j_call: TRBJ2-7
clone_size: .
d_call: TRBD1
v_call: TRBV5-1
cdr3_nt: TGCGCCAGCAGCCTGGTGGGACAGGGGTCTTCCTACGAGCAGTACTTC
cdr3_aa: CASSLVGQGSSYEQYF

j_call: TRBJ1-2
clone_size: few
d_call: .
v_call: TRBV5-1
cdr3_nt: TGCGCCAGCAGCCCCCTGACATTACCGGAGGTTGGCTACACCTTC
cdr3_aa: CASSPLTLPEVGYTF

j_call: TRBJ1-2
clone_size: many
d_call: .
v_call: TRBV6-5
cdr3_nt: TGTGCCAGCAGTTATGGGCAGGGGAACTATGGCTACACCTTC
cdr3_aa: CASSYGQGNYGYTF

j_call: TRBJ2-7
clone_size: .
d_call: .
v_call: TRBV15
cdr3_nt: TGTGCCACCAGCAGGGGGGGGACAGCCGCCTGGGAGCAGTACTTC
cdr3_aa: CATSRGGTAAWEQYF

j_call: TRBJ2-5
clone_size: many
d_call: .
v_call: TRBV20-1
cdr3_nt: TGCAGTGCCGCCGTTGGGGCCCTCCAAGAGACCCAGTACTTC
cdr3_aa: CSAAVGALQETQYF

j_call: TRBJ1-1
clone_size: .
d_call: .
v_call: TRBV6-5
cdr3_nt: TGTGCCAGCAGTTACTCGTTTATTCGGAACACTGAAGCTTTCTTT
cdr3_aa: CASSYSFIRNTEAFF

j_call: TRBJ1-1
clone_size: few
d_call: .
v_call: TRBV28
cdr3_nt: TGTGCCAGCAGTGTCCCGCAGGGTCACACTGAAGCTTTCTTT
cdr3_aa: CASSVPQGHTEAFF

j_call: TRBJ2-2
clone_size: .
d_call: TRBD2
v_call: TRBV5-1
cdr3_nt: TGCGCCAGCAGCTTGGCGGTAGCGGGAGGACCCGGGGAGCTGTTTTTT
cdr3_aa: CASSLAVAGGPGELFF

j_call: TRBJ1-1
clone_size: many
d_call: .
v_call: TRBV20-1
cdr3_nt: TGCAGTGCTAGAGGACAGCCAAACACTGAAGCTTTCTTT
cdr3_aa: CSARGQPNTEAFF

j_call: TRBJ2-1
clone_size: .
d_call: TRBD2
v_call: TRBV6-2/TRBV6-3
cdr3_nt: TGTGCCAGCAAGCCTAGCGGGGGCAATGAGCAGTTCTTC
cdr3_aa: CASKPSGGNEQFF

j_call: TRBJ1-2
clone_size: .
d_call: .
v_call: TRBV9
cdr3_nt: TGTGCCAGCAGCGTTGGGGACTATGGCTACACCTTC
cdr3_aa: CASSVGDYGYTF